What follows are 22 T cell receptor beta chains derived from one specimen sequenced in a study of blood T cell repertoires in COVID-19. The table came from immunoSEQ multiplex PCR; TCRdb's copy has only in-frame clones and leaves some out. The sample includes approximately 100,000 clones, 71% of them seen just once. The sequenced sample was peripheral blood. The receptors here all came from a human donor with acute or convalescent COVID-19. The donor label of this sample is uncertain.

The chain recombines TRBV12-3 or TRBV12-4 with TRBJ2-2, with TRBD1 matching over 7 bases. This CDR3 comprises 13 residues. With V trimmed by 7 bases and J by 5 bases, 4 bases remained unmatched. The DNA for the CDR3 is TGTGCCAGCAATCGACAGGGAACCGGGGAGCTGTTTTTT. Amino acid sequence: CASNRQGTGELFF.

The chain carries TRBV11-2 and TRBJ1-1; 8 bases agree with TRBD1. Trimming took 0 bases from V and 0 from J; bases not matched to a gene: 9. Germline assignment: CDR1 SGHAT and CDR2 FQNNGV. The CDR3 sequence is 18 residues long. The CDR3 reads CASSLDHRDRIMNTEAFF. The CDR3 DNA sequence: TGTGCCAGCAGCTTAGATCACCGGGACAGGATCATGAACACTGAAGCTTTCTTT.

V usage is TRBV6-1 and J usage is TRBJ2-7; TRBD1 agrees at 8 bases. Germline CDR1 MNHNS, CDR2 SASEGT. The J segment lost 2 bases and the V segment lost 1 base, leaving 4 bases of the junction unmatched. The CDR3 covers 15 residues. The CDR3 coding sequence is TGTGCCAGCAGTGAAGAGGAGGACAGGGCCTACGAGCAGTACGTC. It translates to CASSEEEDRAYEQYV.

This chain connects TRBV5-1 to TRBJ2-2; 10 nucleotides agree with TRBD1. The junction had 5 bases not matched to a gene; V was cut back by 1 base and J by 5 bases. The CDR3 runs 16 residues. Looked up from germline, CDR1 is SGHRS and CDR2 is YFSETQ. Here the CDR3 reads CASSLNPGQGTGELFF. The CDR3 DNA reads TGCGCCAGCAGCTTGAATCCGGGACAGGGGACCGGGGAGCTGTTTTTT.

The table lists this clone with a few counts. The V and J genes are TRBV18 and TRBJ2-1; maybe TRBD1 (6 bases). V was clipped by 4 bases and J by 5 bases, with 12 bases between them. The germline V gene has CDR1 KGHSH and CDR2 LQKENI. This CDR3 spans 14 amino acids. CDR3 region: CASSRQGRNNEQFF. In DNA, the CDR3 is TGTGCCAGCTCACGCCAGGGGCGGAACAATGAGCAGTTCTTC.

V and J are TRBV7-9 and TRBJ1-2; possibly TRBD1 for D (5 bases). V lost 3 bases and J 2 bases, leaving 10 bases between the germline ends. This CDR3 is built from 14 residues. Germline CDR1 reads SEHNR; CDR2 reads FQNEAQ (reference sequence). In DNA form, the CDR3 reads TGTGCCAGCAGCTTCCTTGACAGCAACTATGGCTACACCTTC. Its protein is CASSFLDSNYGYTF.

Regarding this clone: The same CDR3 arises from other DNA sequences in this sample as well. The chain employs TRBV5-1 and TRBJ2-3; 8 bases fit TRBD2. The germline V gene has CDR1 SGHRS and CDR2 YFSETQ. Trimming cost V 0 bases and J 0 bases; bases outside gene matches: 3. The CDR3 length is 16 residues. The CDR3 DNA reads as TGCGCCAGCAGCTTGGATGGCGGGGGGAGCACAGATACGCAGTATTTT. Its translation: CASSLDGGGSTDTQYF.

This sequence joins TRBV7-2 and TRBJ2-1; D is uncertain. Deletions cut 6 bases from V and 7 bases from J, with 13 bases between. The germline CDR1 and CDR2 sequences are SGHTA and FQGNSA. The CDR3 extends over 13 amino acids. In DNA form, the CDR3 reads TGTGCCAGCAGATTGGGCCACCAGAATGAGCAGTTCTTC. It translates to CASRLGHQNEQFF.

This chain links TRBV24-1 with TRBJ2-3; TRBD1 matches at 9 bases. The CDR3 length is 14 residues. The V gene's germline CDR1 is KGHDR and CDR2 SFDVKD. Unmatched junction bases numbered 7, after V lost 9 bases and J lost 4 bases. The CDR3 DNA sequence: TGTGCCACCTCGGGACAGGGACGGCCAGATACGCAGTATTTT. Encoded protein: CATSGQGRPDTQYF.

The chain couples TRBV6-5 to TRBJ1-3; D might be TRBD1 (5 bases). The CDR3 is 14 residues long. Trimming removed 4 bases at V and 4 bases at J, with 11 bases between. Germline V gene data show CDR1 as MNHEY and CDR2 as SVGAGI. The CDR3: CASSFRGGGNTIYF. In DNA, the CDR3 is TGTGCCAGCAGTTTTAGGGGCGGCGGAAACACCATATATTTT.

V and J are TRBV6-5 and TRBJ2-3; D is possibly TRBD2 (6 bases). The CDR3 covers 12 residues. Per the germline V gene, CDR1 is MNHEY and CDR2 is SVGAGI. V shed 11 bases and J shed 1 base, with 10 bases lying between them. The CDR3 coding sequence is TGTGCCTTGGGGGGAGGCACAGATACGCAGTATTTT. This sequence encodes CALGGGTDTQYF.

This clone was seen once. J is TRBJ1-6 and V is TRBV6-5; 7 bases agree with TRBD1. Germline trimming cut 7 bases from V and 6 bases from J; bases unmatched to any gene: 3. This CDR3 is built from 13 residues. Germline loops: CDR1 MNHEY, CDR2 SVGAGI. In nucleotides, the CDR3 is TGTGCCAGCACCAGGGACAGTAATTCACCCCTCCACTTT. Translated: CASTRDSNSPLHF.

In its sample, this clone was seen a few times. The gene calls are TRBV28 and TRBJ2-3; 7 nucleotides agree with TRBD2. The CDR3 sequence is 14 residues long. V gave up 2 bases and J gave up 5 bases; unmatched junction bases: 4. Germline lookup yields CDR1 MDHEN and CDR2 SYDVKM. Here the CDR3 DNA reads TGTGCCAGCAGTTTAAGGCGGGGGAAAGATACGCAGTATTTT. Amino acid sequence: CASSLRRGKDTQYF.

The chain links TRBV11-2 to TRBJ1-2; the D is unclear. The V gene lost 1 base and the J gene lost 8 bases, with 17 bases spanning the gap. This CDR3 has 15 residues. The germline gives CDR1 SGHAT, CDR2 FQNNGV. CDR3 in DNA: TGTGCCAGCAGCTTAGGCGTGATGGAGGTGCGAGGCTACACCTTC. Its protein product is CASSLGVMEVRGYTF.

This clone came up a few times. The chain uses TRBV11-2 and TRBJ2-7, with 7 bases identical to TRBD2. The germline V gene encodes CDR1 SGHAT and CDR2 FQNNGV. V shed 3 bases and J 5 bases; nucleotides not matched to a gene: 7. The CDR3 consists of 14 residues. The CDR3 here is CASSLGLLGDEQYF. The CDR3 nucleotides are TGTGCCAGCAGCTTGGGACTACTTGGCGACGAGCAGTACTTC. The entire variable domain, with the rest obtained from reference TRBV11-2 and TRBJ2-7, is as follows: EAGVAQSPRYKIIEKRQSVAFWCNPISGHATLYWYQQILGQGPKLLIQFQNNGVVDDSQLPKDRFSAERLKGVDSTLKIQPAKLEDSAVYLCASSLGLLGDEQYFGPGTRLTVT.

This clone was recorded a few times. The J gene is TRBJ2-7, the V gene TRBV4-1; D is undetermined. Germline V lookup: CDR1 MGHRA, CDR2 YSYEKL. Trimming stripped 3 bases from V and 3 bases from J, with 15 bases between. CDR3 length: 15 amino acids. CDR3 region: CASSHTPSDFYEQYF. The CDR3, as DNA: TGCGCCAGCAGCCACACCCCATCAGATTTCTACGAGCAGTACTTC.

This clone was seen a few times. The chain couples TRBV11-2 to TRBJ2-5, with D tentatively TRBD2 (5 bases). The CDR3 covers 15 residues. Trimming cost V 3 bases and J 5 bases, with 16 bases left between them. The V gene's germline CDR1 is SGHAT and CDR2 FQNNGV. For the CDR3, the DNA is TGTGCCAGCAGCTTTTCACTAGAGGATGGGGAGACCCAGTACTTC. It codes for CASSFSLEDGETQYF.

This clone has just a few counts. V and J are TRBV2 and TRBJ1-2, with TRBD1 as a possible D gene (6 bases). The germline V gene has CDR1 SNHLY and CDR2 FYNNEI. Trimming took off 3 bases at V and 4 bases at J, with 18 bases between the two ends. There are 16 residues in the CDR3. As DNA, the CDR3 is TGTGCCAGCAGTGACCCGGGTTTGGGCAGGGGCTATGGCTACACCTTC. Residues: CASSDPGLGRGYGYTF.

The V call is TRBV28, the J call TRBJ1-4; D is unresolved. V was clipped by 1 base and J by 8 bases, with 8 bases between them. The CDR3 runs to 13 residues. CDR1 and CDR2 (germline): MDHEN, SYDVKM. The CDR3 DNA sequence: TGTGCCAGCAGTTTATCTGAGGCCGAAAAACTGTTTTTT. Its protein product is CASSLSEAEKLFF.

This chain connects TRBV27 to TRBJ1-1, with TRBD1 matching 8 bases. The J segment lost 4 bases and the V segment lost 6 bases, leaving 10 bases of the junction unmatched. Germline assignment: CDR1 MNHEY and CDR2 SMNVEV (reference sequence). The CDR3 loop spans 15 amino acids. The DNA for the CDR3 is TGTGCCAGCAGCTGGGGCAGGGGGCTGGGCACTGAAGCTTTCTTT. Translating it yields CASSWGRGLGTEAFF.

This clone was found a few times. The chain employs TRBV5-1 and TRBJ2-6; D is unresolved. Between the trimmed V and J ends, which lost 0 bases and 4 bases, there was a span of 14 bases. Germline V CDR1 and CDR2: SGHRS, YFSETQ. The CDR3 totals 17 residues. In DNA form, the CDR3 reads TGCGCCAGCAGCTTGGGACCAACTATCGCCGGGGCCAACGTCCTGACTTTC. It yields the protein CASSLGPTIAGANVLTF.

The chain has TRBV6-1 and TRBJ1-5; 9 bases match TRBD1. Germline CDR1 MNHNS, CDR2 SASEGT. The CDR3 runs to 15 residues. V dropped 2 bases and J dropped 6; count of bases not matched to a gene: 5. The CDR3, as DNA: TGTGCCAGCAGTGAAACAGGGGGCATTGGTCAGCCCCAGCATTTT. It codes for CASSETGGIGQPQHF.